The present T cell receptor beta chain was sequenced within a study of quantifying T cell responses using KT2 cells. Study-level information: TCR alpha and beta constant-region primers primed reverse transcription of RNA. The second PCR ran as a qPCR until a predetermined fluorescence threshold was reached.

Known numbers of the T cell clone KT2 were added to PBMC. KT2 cells were mixed with fixed PBMC numbers at varying ratios. Study results and caveats: Even the lowest spike-in, about one KT2 cell per 100,000 PBMC, yielded detectable KT2 sequences.

Only a few counts were recorded for this clonotype. Its antigen remains unknown. A single-stranded UMI oligo with SP2 sequence was ligated to cDNA 3' ends. The first PCR ran 4 to 5 cycles with an equimolar RC1.1 and RC1.2 beta primer mix. TCRdb called the UMI-ligation and nested PCR reads again in MiXCR, with one record for every CDR3 protein. The sample lists fewer than 50,000 distinct CDR3 sequences; around 15% were seen once. The CDR3 length is 13 residues. V was cut by 4 bases and J by 5 bases, with 12 bases left in between. Per germline, CDR1 SGHRS and CDR2 YFSETQ. This chain connects TRBV5-1 to TRBJ2-5, with a possible D match to TRBD2 (6 bases). The sample comprised PBMCs spiked with cells of the T cell clone KT2. This TCR was recovered from a human donor. CDR3 in amino acids: CASSLTSMETQYF. The DNA for the CDR3 is TGCGCCAGCAGCCTAACTAGCATGGAGACCCAGTACTTC.